This entry concerns a single T cell receptor (beta chain). This clone was counted a few times. Its binding antigen is unknown. Per-nucleotide qualities are absent, and no much larger clonotype sits a single base away. This sample is drawn from a study of T cell responses to AZD1222 COVID-19 vaccine (dated by TCRdb to the early 2020s). With regard to the full study: TCR sequencing was performed for more than 230 trial participants, of whom about 200 were given two doses of AZD1222 and some 25 were given two doses of MenACWY control vaccine. Trial participants were enrolled by age into subgroups of 18-55, 56-69 and 70-plus years, and 148, 28 and 57 TCR-sequenced participants, respectively, were included in these subgroups.

The time point label here, explained by the study, means: about 28 days (+/-7) after the second vaccine dose. Because spike-specific TCR depth and breadth did not differ between the two schedules, AZD1222 recipients who got a second dose at roughly 4 weeks were pooled with those who got a second dose at roughly 12 weeks. Vaccinee samples came from UK trials COV001 and COV002, including a single-blind randomized controlled phase 2/3 trial of AZD1222 (ChAdOx1 nCoV-19) in healthy adults. For TCRbeta chain sequencing, PBMC samples from trial participants were taken at day 0 and at day 28 after the second dose. Broad study findings and their caveats: In the small 56-69-year group, the increase in depth fell short of significance, most likely because of low power. Participants were mostly white British and included more females than males, and it was suggested by the authors that clonal diversity may have been underestimated. A significant rise in spike-specific TCR breadth and depth was observed after two AZD1222 doses relative to day 0 and relative to MenACWY recipients. The whole spike protein was spanned by vaccine-associated CD4 TCRs, and dominant responses were seen in regions 160-218 and 743-854. No day 14 peak-response samples were available, so repertoires were characterized only after the peak T cell response. Conclusions about previously exposed vaccinees are limited, since just five or six AZD1222 recipients were seropositive for SARS-CoV-2 at baseline. Nearly half of unique spike-specific TCRs reportedly recognized epitopes outside regions mutated in the B.1.351 and B.1.1.7 variants.

The CDR3 regions of human TCRbeta chains were analyzed by immunosequencing. Per the original workflow: Repertoire TCRs were checked for matches against a reference library of SARS-CoV-2-specific TCRs that had been generated using the MIRA antigen-specificity platform. Breadth was defined as the fraction of unique TCRs that were SARS-CoV-2-associated, and depth was defined as the fraction of total T cells that were SARS-CoV-2-associated. Using the MIRA data, each spike-specific TCR was assigned both to the spike region to which the TCR was reactive and to a CD4 or CD8 class. Log10-transformed breadth and depth values were compared by one-way ANOVA with Sidak's multiple comparisons tests. Imported from immuneACCESS, the table was reduced by TCRdb to in-frame sequences with V and J called. These copies leave out some clones; in studies compared against another copy, an unresolved V gene accounts for under half, and the cause of the remainder is not known. The V and J calls and clone size come from that table; D and trimming were worked out from the DNA. Present in this sample are under 100,000 clones, around 90% of which were seen just once. The ten largest clones add up to under 5.5% of the sample.

The specimen was peripheral blood, collected 28 days after the second AZD1222 dose. This TCR came from an adult who received the AZD1222 COVID-19 vaccine.

The nucleotide sequence reads as follows: TGTGCCATCAATTTAGCGGACACAGATACGCAGTATTTT. This yields the protein CAINLADTDTQYF. The chain employs TRBV10-3 and TRBJ2-3; TRBD2 is perhaps the D gene, given 6 matching bases. CDR1 and CDR2 were assigned from the germline V gene as ENHRY and SYGVKD. V is pared back by 7 bases and J by 2 bases, with 10 bases lying between the germline termini. Including the terminal cysteine and phenylalanine, the CDR3 comprises 13 residues. Just the 39-base CDR3 DNA is kept, in frame starting at base 1.